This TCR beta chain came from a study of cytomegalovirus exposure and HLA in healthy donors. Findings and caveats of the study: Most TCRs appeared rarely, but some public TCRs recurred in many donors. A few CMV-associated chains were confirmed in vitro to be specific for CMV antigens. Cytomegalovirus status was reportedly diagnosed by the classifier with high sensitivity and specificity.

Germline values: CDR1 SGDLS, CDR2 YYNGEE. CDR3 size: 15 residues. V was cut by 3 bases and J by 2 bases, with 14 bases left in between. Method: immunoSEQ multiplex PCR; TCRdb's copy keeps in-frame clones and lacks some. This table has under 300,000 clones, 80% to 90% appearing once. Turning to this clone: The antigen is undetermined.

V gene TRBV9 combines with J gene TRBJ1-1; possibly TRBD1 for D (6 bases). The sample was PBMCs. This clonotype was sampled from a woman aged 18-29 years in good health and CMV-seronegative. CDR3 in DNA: TGTGCCAGCAGCGCCAAAGGACAGTTCAACACTGAAGCTTTCTTT. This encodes CASSAKGQFNTEAFF.